The 26 T cell receptor beta chains below were found in one sample sequenced in a study of T cells expressing NK-cell markers. TCRdb reworked the 5' RACE reads into one entry per CDR3 protein, no DNA. This sample's table has 150,000 to 170,000 distinct CDR3 sequences. The sample comprised blood T cells: a sorted CD56 or NKG2C T cell subset, CD4+ or CD8+ T cells, or bulk PBMC T cells (not recorded which). The receptors originated from a woman between 45 and 65 years old in good health.

J is TRBJ2-7 and V is TRBV3-1. CDR3 length: 11 amino acids. Germline V lookup: CDR1 LGHDT, CDR2 YNNKEL (reference sequence). CDR3 region: CAKQGNYEQYF.

The chain has TRBV27 and TRBJ2-1. Germline V gene lookup returns CDR1 MNHEY and CDR2 SMNVEV (reference sequence). CDR3 length: 15 residues. The CDR3 spells CASSGLGKYYNEQFF.

The gene calls are TRBV23-1 and TRBJ1-5. TRBV23-1 is an ORF, with its function uncertain. This CDR3 contains 15 residues. CDR3 residues: CASSQSLPDYQPQHF.

The V and J genes are TRBV10-1 and TRBJ1-1. From germline, CDR1 is WNHNN and CDR2 SYGVQD (reference sequence). This CDR3 has 12 amino acids. CDR3: CASSETNTEAFF.

The rearrangement uses TRBV5-1 and TRBJ2-1; checking the TCRdb D call of TRBD1 is not possible without DNA. The CDR3 totals 17 residues. Germline lookup yields CDR1 SGHRS and CDR2 YFSETQ. CDR3 region: CASSGGIGGASYNEQFF.

The CDR3 sequence is CASSFRQDNEQFF. The chain couples TRBV12-3 or TRBV12-4 to TRBJ2-1. This CDR3 has 13 amino acids.

CDR3: CASSPADEQFF. V usage is TRBV13 and J usage is TRBJ2-1; TCRdb's assignment of TRBD2 cannot be checked, as there is no DNA. The CDR3 loop spans 11 amino acids. From germline, CDR1 is PRHDT and CDR2 FYEKMQ (reference sequence).

The J gene is TRBJ1-1, the V gene TRBV11-2. The V gene's germline CDR1 is SGHAT and CDR2 FQNNGV. The CDR3 is 13 amino acids. CDR3 amino acids: CASSLGWVGEAFF.

The chain uses TRBV5-6 and TRBJ1-1. The CDR3 loop spans 15 amino acids. Germline CDR1 reads SGHDT; CDR2 reads YYEEEE. The CDR3 sequence: CASSVPYREGTEAFF. Complete variable domain (other parts from reference TRBV5-6 and TRBJ1-1): DAGVTQSPTHLIKTRGQQVTLRCSPKSGHDTVSWYQQALGQGPQFIFQYYEEEERQRGNFPDRFSGHQFPNYSSELNVNALLLGDSALYLCASSVPYREGTEAFFGQGTRLTVV.

The chain links TRBV10-3 to TRBJ2-2. Germline-derived CDR1 and CDR2 are ENHRY and SYGVKD. This CDR3 has 14 residues. CDR3 region: CAISEGSNTGELFF.

The chain joins TRBV18 to TRBJ2-7. The germline V gene has CDR1 KGHSH and CDR2 LQKENI. The CDR3 sequence is 14 residues long. This CDR3 is CASSLTGADYEQYF.

The rearrangement uses TRBV6-5 and TRBJ1-5; lacking DNA, the TRBD1 call made by TCRdb goes unchecked. The CDR3 spans 19 residues. CDR1 is MNHEY and CDR2 is SVGAGI in the germline V gene. The chain's CDR3 is CASPPDGTGAPYSNQPQHF.

V gene TRBV13 combines with J gene TRBJ2-7. The CDR3 consists of 14 residues. Germline V CDR1 and CDR2: PRHDT, FYEKMQ (reference sequence). This CDR3 reads CASSFGGRAYEQYF.

The rearrangement joins TRBV24-1 to TRBJ2-1; the D call of TRBD2 rests on TCRdb alone, since no DNA is present to check it. Germline-derived CDR1 and CDR2 are KGHDR and SFDVKD. CDR3 length: 14 amino acids. This CDR3 is CATSETSGSNEQFF.

V gene TRBV6-4 combines with J gene TRBJ2-2; TCRdb selects TRBD1, and the lack of DNA leaves this call unchecked. Germline CDR1 is MRHNA and CDR2 is SNTAGT. The CDR3 spans 16 residues. This chain's CDR3 is CASTPGQGDTGELFFF.

This chain links TRBV20-1 with TRBJ2-7. Per the germline V gene, CDR1 is DFQATT and CDR2 is SNEGSKA (reference sequence). This CDR3 spans 12 amino acids. CDR3 sequence reads: CSASPRTYEQYF.

Here the CDR3 reads CATSRRREYAEQFF. The chain links TRBV15 to TRBJ2-1; TCRdb returns TRBD2, unconfirmable since there is no DNA. This CDR3 comprises 14 residues. Germline assignment: CDR1 LNHNV and CDR2 YYDKDF (reference sequence).

This rearrangement joins TRBV7-8 to TRBJ1-1. Germline V gene lookup returns CDR1 SGHVS and CDR2 FQNEAQ. This CDR3 comprises 14 residues. CDR3 sequence reads: CASSLGYGNTEAFF.

This sequence joins TRBV20-1 and TRBJ2-1; absent DNA, TCRdb's TRBD2 call cannot be checked. Germline V gives CDR1 DFQATT, CDR2 SNEGSKA (reference sequence). The CDR3 is made up of 15 amino acids. CDR3 sequence: CSARDPDSGVNEQFF.

The CDR3 region is CASSLESTGGGYTF. The chain joins TRBV12-3 or TRBV12-4 to TRBJ1-2; TCRdb outputs TRBD1, but without DNA this stays unchecked. This CDR3 has 14 residues.

The chain combines TRBV4-1 with TRBJ2-1; the D call from TCRdb, TRBD2, cannot be confirmed without DNA. Germline V lookup: CDR1 MGHRA, CDR2 YSYEKL. The CDR3 is 16 amino acids. The CDR3 sequence: CASSQGEGLALNEQFF.

This chain uses TRBV7-3 with TRBJ2-7; TCRdb's assignment of TRBD2 cannot be checked, as there is no DNA. CDR1 is SGHTA and CDR2 is FQGTGA in the germline V gene. The CDR3 totals 15 residues. The CDR3 spells CASSPTSGPAYEQYF.

The rearrangement uses TRBV20-1 and TRBJ2-1; without DNA, the TCRdb call of TRBD2 cannot be checked. The CDR3 is 15 amino acids. The V gene's germline CDR1 is DFQATT and CDR2 SNEGSKA (reference sequence). The CDR3 is CSARVTSGSYNEQFF.

The chain links TRBV7-6 to TRBJ2-5. The CDR3 runs 15 residues. Germline CDR1 reads SGHVS; CDR2 reads FNYEAQ. This CDR3 is CASSLDPTGQETQYF.

The chain links TRBV7-9 to TRBJ1-2. CDR3 size: 13 residues. CDR1 and CDR2 from the germline V gene are SEHNR and FQNEAQ (reference sequence). This CDR3 is CASSSDARGGYTF.

This chain joins TRBV7-8 and TRBJ2-1; as DNA is missing, the TRBD2 call by TCRdb cannot be tested. The germline V gene has CDR1 SGHVS and CDR2 FQNEAQ. This CDR3 spans 16 amino acids. The CDR3 reads CASSLGTSGVPDEQFF.